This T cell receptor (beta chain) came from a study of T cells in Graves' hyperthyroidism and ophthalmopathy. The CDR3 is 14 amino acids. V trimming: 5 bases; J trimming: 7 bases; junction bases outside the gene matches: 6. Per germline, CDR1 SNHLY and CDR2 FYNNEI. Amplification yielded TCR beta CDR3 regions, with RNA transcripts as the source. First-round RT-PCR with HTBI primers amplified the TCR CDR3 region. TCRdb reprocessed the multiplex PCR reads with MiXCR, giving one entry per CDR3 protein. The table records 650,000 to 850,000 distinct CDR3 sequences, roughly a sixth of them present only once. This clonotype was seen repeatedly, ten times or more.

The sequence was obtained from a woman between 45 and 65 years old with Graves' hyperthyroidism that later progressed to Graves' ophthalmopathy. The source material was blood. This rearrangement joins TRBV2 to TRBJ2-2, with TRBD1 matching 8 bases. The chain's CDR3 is CASSPGQGNGELFF. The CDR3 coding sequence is TGTGCCAGCAGTCCCGGACAGGGAAACGGGGAGCTGTTTTTT. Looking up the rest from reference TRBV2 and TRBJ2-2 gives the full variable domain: EPEVTQTPSHQVTQMGQEVILRCVPISNHLYFYWYRQILGQKVEFLVSFYNNEISEKSEIFDDQFSVERPDGSNFTLKIRSTKLEDSAMYFCASSPGQGNGELFFGEGSRLTVL.